The sequence of this T cell receptor (beta chain) was determined in a study of blood T cell repertoires in COVID-19. Overall study context: Both acute and convalescent COVID-19 samples were obtained from the United States, Italy and Spain. The cDNA or gDNA used as material had been derived from T cells, B-cell-depleted T cells, or PBMCs.

In the authors' methods: Amplification with reference gene primers provided the estimates of nucleated cell counts. The data were produced by immunoSEQ multiplex PCR, yet TCRdb's version contains in-frame clones alone and is incomplete. V, J and clone size derive from that table, while D and trimming were established from the DNA sequence. The profile covers about 110,000 clones, with 88% appearing a single time and about 2.2% taken by the ten largest. The receptor was isolated from a human donor in a cohort sampled during active COVID-19. Sequencing was carried out using peripheral blood.

The CDR3 protein is CASSQGLAGGQETQYF. In nucleotides, the CDR3 is TGTGCCAGCAGCCAAGGACTAGCGGGAGGCCAAGAGACCCAGTACTTC. The chain joins TRBV4-2 to TRBJ2-5, with 13 bases lining up with TRBD2. The CDR3 is 16 residues long. Germline V CDR1 and CDR2: LGHNA, YNFKEQ. With 1 base clipped from V and 1 base from J, the junction kept 0 bases outside the gene matches.